A single sample gave rise to the 10 T cell receptor beta chains below, sequenced in a study of long-term antiretroviral therapy in people with HIV. Samples were assayed with immunoSEQ v3.0 at survey level. Clones were read by immunoSEQ multiplex PCR, and TCRdb kept only the in-frame ones, dropping some. Here the sample spans more than 20,000 clones, about 86% being singletons. Sequenced material: unsorted PBMCs, taken at the start of antiretroviral therapy, before treatment. The receptors were sampled from a woman aged 18 to 35 with HIV.

This clone has just a few counts. The rearrangement joins TRBV15 to TRBJ1-2; D gene unclear. Germline-derived CDR1 and CDR2 are LNHNV and YYDKDF (reference sequence). The CDR3 length is 14 residues. V was shortened by 5 bases and J by 3 bases, with 13 bases between the two germline ends. The DNA of the CDR3 is TGTGCCACCAGCGTCCCTGGATTACACTATGGCTACACCTTC. Translation: CATSVPGLHYGYTF.

The chain carries TRBV10-1 and TRBJ2-3; D gene ambiguous. The germline V and J ends were trimmed by 6 bases and 4 bases, with 14 bases remaining between them. In germline, CDR1 is WNHNN, CDR2 SYGVQD (reference sequence). The CDR3 consists of 14 residues. For the CDR3, the DNA is TGCGCCAGCAGCGCCTATTTACTTGCAGATACGCAGTATTTT. This gives the protein CASSAYLLADTQYF.

This chain uses TRBV10-3 with TRBJ2-2, with 11 positions matching TRBD2. Germline assignment: CDR1 ENHRY and CDR2 SYGVKD. CDR3 length: 15 amino acids. Trimming at V came to 10 bases and at J to 6 bases, leaving 10 bases not matched to a gene. CDR3: CATNPGTSGSGELFF. CDR3 nucleotide sequence: TGTGCCACCAACCCCGGGACTAGCGGTTCCGGGGAGCTGTTTTTT.

This rearrangement joins TRBV18 to TRBJ2-7; 7 nucleotides line up with TRBD1. Germline loops: CDR1 KGHSH, CDR2 LQKENI. V shed 3 bases, J shed 3 bases, and the junction held 5 bases outside the gene matches. The CDR3 has 14 amino acids. Here the CDR3 reads CASSPDRAVYEQYF. The CDR3 DNA sequence: TGTGCCAGCTCACCCGACAGGGCTGTCTACGAGCAGTACTTC.

V and J are TRBV25-1 and TRBJ2-7; 7 nucleotides align to TRBD1. This CDR3 contains 14 residues. V gave up 1 base and J gave up 3 bases; unmatched junction bases: 3. CDR1 and CDR2 from the germline V gene are MGHDK and SYGVNS. This CDR3 reads CASSELGGRYEQYF. Here the CDR3 DNA reads TGTGCCAGCAGTGAATTAGGGGGCCGCTACGAGCAGTACTTC.

The V and J genes are TRBV30 and TRBJ1-1; tentative D call: TRBD1 (6 bases). The CDR3 covers 12 residues. The V and J ends lost 5 bases and 7 bases respectively, with 14 bases between them. Germline values: CDR1 GTSNPN, CDR2 SVGIG (reference sequence). For the CDR3, the DNA is TGTGCCTGGGGACAGCTATTCGATGAAGCTTTCTTT. It yields the protein CAWGQLFDEAFF.

This clone was observed a few times. This sequence joins TRBV4-2 and TRBJ2-7; D remains ambiguous. V lost 3 bases, J lost 5 bases, and 11 bases lay in between. This CDR3 spans 13 amino acids. Looked up from germline, CDR1 is LGHNA and CDR2 is YNFKEQ. The CDR3 DNA reads as TGTGCCAGCAGCCAGGCATTGGCTAACGAGCAGTACTTC. Translating gives CASSQALANEQYF.

On this clone itself: Other nucleotide sequences in the sample specify the same CDR3. V usage is TRBV30 and J usage is TRBJ2-7; D is undetermined. The V and J ends lost 0 bases and 0 bases respectively, with 6 bases between them. The CDR3 sequence is 13 residues long. The germline gives CDR1 GTSNPN, CDR2 SVGIG (reference sequence). The CDR3 DNA reads TGTGCCTGGAGTGTATCCCTCTCCTACGAGCAGTACTTC. Translating it yields CAWSVSLSYEQYF.

DNA of the CDR3: TGTGCCAGCAGCTTGAGCAGCCTCCTCAACACTGAAGCTTTCTTT. Translated, it gives CASSLSSLLNTEAFF. This chain joins TRBV11-2 and TRBJ1-1; D is ambiguous. Germline V lookup: CDR1 SGHAT, CDR2 FQNNGV. Trimming removed 3 bases at V and 2 bases at J, with 13 bases between. CDR3 size: 15 residues.

V usage is TRBV5-1 and J usage is TRBJ2-5, with 9 bases aligning to TRBD2. Losses at the gene ends were 0 bases for V and 0 bases for J; bases not matched to a gene: 0. Per the germline V gene, CDR1 is SGHRS and CDR2 is YFSETQ. The CDR3 runs 15 residues. Here the CDR3 reads CASSLASGNQETQYF. CDR3 DNA: TGCGCCAGCAGCTTGGCTAGCGGGAACCAAGAGACCCAGTACTTC.